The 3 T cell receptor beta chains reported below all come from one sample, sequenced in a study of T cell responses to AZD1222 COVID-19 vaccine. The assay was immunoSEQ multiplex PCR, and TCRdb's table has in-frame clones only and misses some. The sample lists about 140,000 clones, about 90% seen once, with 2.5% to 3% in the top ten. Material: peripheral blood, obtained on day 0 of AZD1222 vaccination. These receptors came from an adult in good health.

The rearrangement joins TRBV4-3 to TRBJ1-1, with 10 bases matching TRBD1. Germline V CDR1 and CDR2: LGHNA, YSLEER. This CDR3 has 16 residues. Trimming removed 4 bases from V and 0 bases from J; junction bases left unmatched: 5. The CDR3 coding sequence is TGCGCCAGCAGCCTCCCGGGACAGGGGCTGAACACTGAAGCTTTCTTT. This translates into CASSLPGQGLNTEAFF.

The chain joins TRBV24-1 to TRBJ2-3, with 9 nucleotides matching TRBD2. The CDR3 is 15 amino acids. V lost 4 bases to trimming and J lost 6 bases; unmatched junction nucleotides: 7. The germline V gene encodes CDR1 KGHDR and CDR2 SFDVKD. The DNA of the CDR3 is TGTGCCACCAGTGACCTGGGACTAGCAGCCGATACGCAGTATTTT. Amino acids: CATSDLGLAADTQYF.

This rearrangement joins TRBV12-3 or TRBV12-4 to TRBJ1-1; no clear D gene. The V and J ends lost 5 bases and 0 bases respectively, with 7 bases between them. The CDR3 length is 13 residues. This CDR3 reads CASSDRVNTEAFF. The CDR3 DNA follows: TGTGCCAGCAGTGATCGAGTGAACACTGAAGCTTTCTTT.